This T cell receptor beta chain comes out of a study of cytomegalovirus exposure and HLA in healthy donors. The donors were part of the 120-subject validation cohort, which stood apart from the roughly 670-subject first cohort. Note on this clone: Its target is unknown.

General observations from the study: The tendency of first-cohort TCR clusters to co-occur in the 90 to 150 validation repertoires was the finding of a later analysis. The study designated 160 or so TCR beta chains cytomegalovirus-associated. In vitro work confirmed that a few CMV-associated chains recognize CMV antigens.

Profiled with immunoSEQ multiplex PCR; TCRdb holds only in-frame clones, not every one. The data contain more than 55,000 clones, 80% to 95% of them seen just once; the ten biggest clones take up just over 3%. The CDR3 is made up of 15 amino acids. Unmatched junction bases numbered 2, after V lost 4 bases and J lost 3 bases. Germline V CDR1 and CDR2: LNHNV, YYDKDF (reference sequence). This TCR was recovered from a man aged 18 to 29 in good health and CMV-seronegative. The sequenced material came from PBMCs. The rearrangement uses TRBV15 and TRBJ2-3; TRBD2 matches 12 bases. The CDR3 sequence is CATSITSGRTDTQYF. The CDR3 bases are TGTGCCACCAGCATAACTAGCGGGAGGACAGATACGCAGTATTTT.